Listed below are T cell receptor beta chains from one sample, sequenced in a study of blood T cells in healthy people across ages. TCRdb independently ran MiXCR on the 5' RACE reads; one entry per CDR3 protein. The repertoire holds roughly 730,000 distinct CDR3 sequences, with more than 55% as singletons. Material: blood. These receptors were taken from a man aged 35-49 years in good health. CDR3s include the opening cysteine and the closing phenylalanine or tryptophan. A D gene is named only where the DNA matches it firmly. Size values are once, few and many counts, or a class for expanded clones, and some rows have none.

size: -
D: TRBD1
V: TRBV20-1
J: TRBJ2-1
CDR3: CSANRDRVNNEQFF
DNA: TGCAGTGCTAATAGGGACAGGGTAAACAATGAGCAGTTCTTC

size: -
D: -
V: TRBV4-1
J: TRBJ2-5
CDR3: CASSHGDGKGETQYF
DNA: TGCGCCAGCAGCCATGGGGACGGTAAGGGAGAGACCCAGTACTTC

size: -
D: TRBD1
V: TRBV24-1
J: TRBJ1-5
CDR3: CATSDPGQDSNQPQHF
DNA: TGTGCCACCAGTGACCCTGGACAGGATAGCAATCAGCCCCAGCATTTT

size: few
D: -
V: TRBV28
J: TRBJ2-7
CDR3: CASSLSTLAVSSYEQYF
DNA: TGTGCCAGCAGTTTGTCGACTCTAGCCGTAAGCTCCTACGAGCAGTACTTC

size: -
D: -
V: TRBV7-7
J: TRBJ2-5
CDR3: CASSRTQPGRYQETQYF
DNA: TGTGCTAGCAGCCGTACCCAGCCGGGGCGGTACCAAGAGACCCAGTACTTC

size: many
D: -
V: TRBV25-1
J: TRBJ2-4
CDR3: CASSEYGGIQYF
DNA: TGTGCCAGCAGTGAATACGGGGGAATTCAGTACTTC

size: few
D: TRBD1
V: TRBV11-3
J: TRBJ2-3
CDR3: CASSLAGTGGGTDTQYF
DNA: TGTGCCAGCAGCTTAGCCGGGACAGGGGGCGGCACAGATACGCAGTATTTT

size: -
D: TRBD1
V: TRBV2
J: TRBJ2-1
CDR3: CASSFPGQTYNEQFF
DNA: TGTGCCAGCAGTTTTCCGGGACAGACCTACAATGAGCAGTTCTTC

size: -
D: -
V: TRBV3-1
J: TRBJ2-7
CDR3: CASSPRSGLHEQYF
DNA: TGTGCCAGCAGCCCCCGGAGCGGCCTCCACGAGCAGTACTTC

size: -
D: -
V: TRBV20-1
J: TRBJ2-7
CDR3: CSAQVGARDNEQYF
DNA: TGCAGTGCACAAGTGGGGGCTCGGGACAATGAGCAGTACTTC

size: -
D: -
V: TRBV6-1
J: TRBJ2-7
CDR3: CASTVMEGAVTSYEQYF
DNA: TGTGCCAGCACCGTTATGGAGGGGGCCGTTACTTCATACGAGCAGTACTTC

size: -
D: -
V: TRBV7-2
J: TRBJ2-7
CDR3: CASSLSISSYEQYF
DNA: TGTGCCAGCAGCCTGAGCATATCCTCCTACGAGCAGTACTTC

size: -
D: -
V: TRBV5-6
J: TRBJ2-3
CDR3: CTSSLDRTSYF
DNA: TGTACCAGCAGCTTGGACAGAACATCGTATTTT

size: -
D: -
V: TRBV28
J: TRBJ1-2
CDR3: CASRTLDIRINYGYTF
DNA: TGTGCCAGCCGAACCCTGGATATCCGGATTAACTATGGCTACACCTTC

size: -
D: -
V: TRBV12-3/TRBV12-4
J: TRBJ1-2
CDR3: CASSRTWNREAGGYTF
DNA: TGTGCCAGCAGTAGGACATGGAACCGAGAGGCGGGTGGCTACACCTTC

size: -
D: -
V: TRBV6-2/TRBV6-3
J: TRBJ2-5
CDR3: CASSPPGLRSTETQYF
DNA: TGTGCCAGCAGTCCCCCGGGACTCAGATCCACGGAGACCCAGTACTTC

size: once
D: TRBD2
V: TRBV28
J: TRBJ2-3
CDR3: CASRDTSGSTDTQYF
DNA: TGTGCCAGCAGGGATACTAGCGGGAGCACAGATACGCAGTATTTT

size: -
D: -
V: TRBV3-1
J: TRBJ1-1
CDR3: CASSQLRAKNTEAFF
DNA: TGTGCCAGCAGCCAACTCCGGGCAAAGAACACTGAAGCTTTCTTT

size: -
D: -
V: TRBV29-1
J: TRBJ2-1
CDR3: CSVESVGYNEQFF
DNA: TGCAGCGTCGAAAGTGTCGGGTACAATGAGCAGTTCTTC

size: -
D: TRBD1
V: TRBV9
J: TRBJ1-2
CDR3: CASSAEGAFYGYTF
DNA: TGTGCCAGCAGTGCTGAGGGGGCATTCTATGGCTACACCTTC

size: -
D: TRBD2
V: TRBV20-1
J: TRBJ2-5
CDR3: CSADGRSTGGETQYF
DNA: TGCAGTGCCGACGGGAGGTCTACGGGAGGGGAGACCCAGTACTTC

size: -
D: TRBD1
V: TRBV20-1
J: TRBJ1-6
CDR3: CSARDSGTGRGANSPPHF
DNA: TGCAGTGCTAGAGATTCCGGGACAGGGAGAGGAGCAAACTCACCCCCCCACTTT

size: -
D: -
V: TRBV20-1
J: TRBJ2-3
CDR3: CSAMAPSTDTQYF
DNA: TGCAGTGCTATGGCTCCCAGCACAGATACGCAGTATTTT

size: few
D: -
V: TRBV4-1
J: TRBJ1-1
CDR3: CASSQDGLQNTEAFF
DNA: TGCGCCAGCAGCCAGGACGGGTTACAGAACACTGAAGCTTTCTTT

size: -
D: TRBD1
V: TRBV15
J: TRBJ2-7
CDR3: CATSAGTGAYEQYF
DNA: TGTGCCACGAGCGCCGGGACAGGGGCCTACGAGCAGTACTTC

size: -
D: -
V: TRBV27
J: TRBJ2-7
CDR3: CASSQWGVPYEQYF
DNA: TGTGCCAGCAGTCAATGGGGAGTACCCTACGAGCAGTACTTC

size: -
D: TRBD1
V: TRBV15
J: TRBJ2-2
CDR3: CATSRDEGARTGELFF
DNA: TGTGCCACCAGCAGAGACGAGGGGGCTCGCACCGGGGAGCTGTTTTTT

size: -
D: TRBD1
V: TRBV20-1
J: TRBJ2-5
CDR3: CSAYKQGREETQYF
DNA: TGCAGTGCTTATAAACAGGGGCGAGAAGAGACCCAGTACTTC

size: -
D: TRBD2
V: TRBV2
J: TRBJ2-3
CDR3: CASSESPAGGDTQYF
DNA: TGTGCCAGCAGTGAATCCCCAGCGGGAGGGGATACGCAGTATTTT

size: -
D: TRBD1
V: TRBV29-1
J: TRBJ1-1
CDR3: CSAGQHTEAFF
DNA: TGCAGCGCGGGACAGCACACTGAAGCTTTCTTT

size: -
D: TRBD1
V: TRBV5-1
J: TRBJ2-5
CDR3: CASSPGVGQVVGQYF
DNA: TGCGCCAGCAGCCCGGGTGTGGGACAGGTGGTGGGGCAGTACTTC

size: few
D: TRBD1
V: TRBV7-9
J: TRBJ1-5
CDR3: CASSSEAGGGQPQHF
DNA: TGTGCCAGCAGTTCCGAGGCAGGGGGCGGACAGCCCCAGCATTTT

size: -
D: -
V: TRBV29-1
J: TRBJ2-1
CDR3: CSVIRTNDNEQFF
DNA: TGCAGCGTGATTAGAACGAACGACAATGAGCAGTTCTTC

size: -
D: -
V: TRBV28
J: TRBJ2-7
CDR3: CASSTRRSYEQYF
DNA: TGTGCCAGTTCCACCAGGAGGTCGTACGAGCAGTACTTC

size: few
D: -
V: TRBV29-1
J: TRBJ2-6
CDR3: CSAAQGGTGANVLTF
DNA: TGCAGCGCTGCCCAAGGGGGGACTGGGGCCAACGTCCTGACTTTC

size: -
D: -
V: TRBV6-2/TRBV6-3
J: TRBJ1-2
CDR3: CASRILDSSYGYTF
DNA: TGTGCCAGCAGAATCTTGGACTCTTCCTATGGCTACACCTTC

size: -
D: TRBD2
V: TRBV4-2
J: TRBJ2-3
CDR3: CASSQVSGGLTDTQYF
DNA: TGTGCCAGCAGCCAAGTCAGCGGGGGGCTCACAGATACGCAGTATTTT

size: -
D: -
V: TRBV6-2/TRBV6-3
J: TRBJ1-2
CDR3: CASNRDTEYGYTF
DNA: TGTGCCAGCAACAGGGACACCGAATATGGCTACACCTTC